This passage covers 10 T cell receptor beta chains from one sample sequenced in a study of CD8+CD57+ T cells in acquired aplastic anemia. For CDR3 and TCR beta VDJ profiling, genomic DNA was the template used. Each CDR3 protein is one row after TCRdb ran MiXCR on the reads. The sample consists of 200,000 to 250,000 distinct CDR3 sequences, around 60% of them appearing once. The sample comprised sorted CD4+, CD8+, or CD8+CD57+ T cells (not recorded which) from PBMCs. These receptors were taken from a human donor in good health.

This clonotype was counted between two and nine times. The CDR3 coding sequence is TGTGCCAGCAGCAACGACTTATCCGACACCAATGAGCAGTTCTTC. Amino acid sequence: CASSNDLSDTNEQFF. V usage is TRBV7-8 and J usage is TRBJ2-1; D is uncertain. Trimming stripped 5 bases from V and 6 bases from J, with 17 bases between. The germline V gene encodes CDR1 SGHVS and CDR2 FQNEAQ. This CDR3 is built from 15 residues.

The rearrangement uses TRBV20-1 and TRBJ1-2; 8 positions agree with TRBD1. The germline CDR1 and CDR2 sequences are DFQATT and SNEGSKA (reference sequence). The CDR3 has 12 amino acids. V lost 3 bases to trimming and J lost 10 bases; unmatched junction nucleotides: 7. Written as DNA, the CDR3 is TGCAGTGCTAGCCCGGGACAGGCTCTCTACACCTTC. It specifies CSASPGQALYTF.

This clonotype came up once. The V gene is TRBV6-5, the J gene TRBJ2-3; the match to TRBD2 covers 7 bases. Germline CDR1 and CDR2: MNHEY and SVGAGI. The CDR3 is 15 amino acids. The trim removed 0 bases at V and 6 bases at J, leaving 6 bases unmatched. The CDR3 spells CASSYSEQGGDTQYF. CDR3 coding DNA: TGTGCCAGCAGTTACTCTGAGCAGGGAGGGGATACGCAGTATTTT.

The V gene is TRBV7-9, the J gene TRBJ1-2; D is unresolved. The V and J ends lost 0 bases and 0 bases respectively, with 8 bases between them. Germline CDR1 SEHNR, CDR2 FQNEAQ (reference sequence). The CDR3 has 15 residues. The CDR3 bases are TGTGCCAGCAGCTTAGCGGGCAGAGCTAACTATGGCTACACCTTC. This encodes CASSLAGRANYGYTF.

The chain combines TRBV20-1 with TRBJ2-3; possible D gene TRBD2, 5 bases. Germline V lookup: CDR1 DFQATT, CDR2 SNEGSKA (reference sequence). Trimming shortened V by 6 bases and J by 0 bases, and 16 bases separated the two germline ends. This CDR3 region has 15 residues. CDR3 sequence reads: CSASIPSGSTDTQYF. In DNA, the CDR3 is TGCAGTGCCTCGATACCAAGCGGAAGCACAGATACGCAGTATTTT.

The chain carries TRBV20-1 and TRBJ2-7; D might be TRBD1 (6 bases). The V gene lost 1 base and the J gene lost 2 bases, with 12 bases spanning the gap. Germline-derived CDR1 and CDR2 are DFQATT and SNEGSKA (reference sequence). The CDR3 contains 14 residues. DNA of the CDR3: TGCAGTGCTAGAGGGGGTCCAGGGGCCTACGAGCAGTACTTC. Translating it yields CSARGGPGAYEQYF.

This chain joins TRBV12-3 or TRBV12-4 and TRBJ2-6; unclear D gene. V was trimmed by 6 bases and J by 3 bases, leaving 12 bases between them. This CDR3 contains 15 residues. This chain's CDR3 is CASSPHADGANVLTF. CDR3 DNA sequence: TGTGCCAGCAGCCCCCACGCGGATGGGGCCAACGTCCTGACTTTC.

The count of this clonotype is one. The rearrangement uses TRBV29-1 and TRBJ2-7, with 7 bases fitting TRBD2. The junction had 19 bases not matched to a gene; V was cut back by 5 bases and J by 6 bases. This CDR3 region has 16 residues. Germline lookup yields CDR1 SQVTM and CDR2 ANQGSEA. The CDR3 here is CSVLTFGGGSSSEQYF. CDR3 in DNA: TGCAGCGTTCTCACCTTTGGAGGCGGGAGTTCTTCCGAGCAGTACTTC.

This clonotype came up once. This chain joins TRBV15 and TRBJ2-7; possibly TRBD1 or TRBD2 for D (5 bases each). CDR1 and CDR2 from the germline V gene are LNHNV and YYDKDF (reference sequence). This CDR3 has 14 residues. Trimming stripped 3 bases from V and 3 bases from J, with 12 bases between. CDR3 region: CATSSARGGYEQYF. The CDR3 DNA sequence: TGTGCCACCAGCAGCGCCCGTGGGGGCTACGAGCAGTACTTC.

This chain connects TRBV29-1 to TRBJ1-2, with a tentative D call TRBD1 (6 bases). The V gene's germline CDR1 is SQVTM and CDR2 ANQGSEA. This CDR3 comprises 15 residues. V lost 5 bases and J lost 0, with 16 bases in between. CDR3: CSVLRGTNANYGYTF. In nucleotides, the CDR3 is TGCAGCGTTCTCAGGGGTACGAACGCTAACTATGGCTACACCTTC.